The T cell receptor beta chain described here comes from a study of blood T cell repertoires in COVID-19. Study-level background: Acute and convalescent COVID-19 specimens originated in the United States, Italy and Spain.

With V trimmed by 6 bases and J by 2 bases, 2 bases remained unmatched. Germline assignment: CDR1 MDHEN and CDR2 SYDVKM. CDR3 size: 14 residues. In the authors' methods: Reference gene primer amplification yielded estimated nucleated cell counts. Profiled with immunoSEQ multiplex PCR; TCRdb holds only in-frame clones, not every one. The V and J calls and the clone size are those of that table, but D and trimming were determined from the DNA. The data hold approximately 68,000 clones, with approximately 89% observed a single time. This sequence joins TRBV28 and TRBJ1-2; 11 bases match TRBD1. The sequencing input was peripheral blood. The TCR comes from a woman aged 55-69 years with acute or convalescent COVID-19. CDR3 protein: CASSRTGGNYGYTF. DNA for the CDR3: TGTGCCAGCAGCAGGACAGGGGGCAACTATGGCTACACCTTC.